The sequence of this T cell receptor beta chain was determined in a study of response to subunit inactivated influenza vaccine. Findings and limits, study-wide: The study's authors posited that every seasonal influenza vaccination enlists few new T cells.

One entry per CDR3 protein results from TCRdb running MiXCR on the RT-PCR reads. The table shows hundreds of thousands of distinct CDR3 sequences, with approximately 10% occurring only once. This clonotype occurred many times. Antigen unknown. Material: PBMCs from blood, obtained on the day of vaccination. This TCR derives from a man between 50 and 59 years old who received an inactivated influenza vaccine.

CDR3: CASSSPGRGDTQYF. DNA of the CDR3: TGTGCCAGCAGTTCACCGGGCCGGGGAGATACGCAGTATTTT. The V and J genes are TRBV6-2 or TRBV6-3 and TRBJ2-3, with TRBD2 as a possible D gene (5 bases). CDR3 size: 14 residues. V was shortened by 4 bases and J by 5 bases, with 13 bases between the two germline ends. Germline values: CDR1 MNHEY, CDR2 SVGEGT.